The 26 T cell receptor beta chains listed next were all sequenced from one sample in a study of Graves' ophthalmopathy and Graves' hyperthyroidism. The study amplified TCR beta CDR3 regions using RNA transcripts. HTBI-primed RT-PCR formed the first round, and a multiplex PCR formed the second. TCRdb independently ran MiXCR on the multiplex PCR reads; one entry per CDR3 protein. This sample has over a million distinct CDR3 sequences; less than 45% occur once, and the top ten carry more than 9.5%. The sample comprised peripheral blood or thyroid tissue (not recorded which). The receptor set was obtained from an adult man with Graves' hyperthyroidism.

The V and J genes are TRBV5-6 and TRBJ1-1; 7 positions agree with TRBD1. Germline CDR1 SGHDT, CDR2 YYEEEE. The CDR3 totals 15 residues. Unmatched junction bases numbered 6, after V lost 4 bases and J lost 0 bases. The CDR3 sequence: CASSVRQGMNTEAFF. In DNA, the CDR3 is TGTGCCAGCAGCGTTCGACAGGGTATGAACACTGAAGCTTTCTTT.

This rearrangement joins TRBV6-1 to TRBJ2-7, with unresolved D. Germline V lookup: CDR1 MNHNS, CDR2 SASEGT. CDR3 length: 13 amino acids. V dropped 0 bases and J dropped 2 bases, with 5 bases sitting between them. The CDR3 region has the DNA TGTGCCAGCAGTGAAGCGTGGACCTACGAGCAGTACTTC. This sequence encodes CASSEAWTYEQYF.

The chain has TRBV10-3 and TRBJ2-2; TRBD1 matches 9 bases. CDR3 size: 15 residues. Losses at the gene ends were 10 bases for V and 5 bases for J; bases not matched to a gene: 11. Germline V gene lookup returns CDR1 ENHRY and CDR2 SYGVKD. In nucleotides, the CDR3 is TGTGCCAGCTCATCGGGACAGGGTCGAACCGGGGAGCTGTTTTTT. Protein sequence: CASSSGQGRTGELFF.

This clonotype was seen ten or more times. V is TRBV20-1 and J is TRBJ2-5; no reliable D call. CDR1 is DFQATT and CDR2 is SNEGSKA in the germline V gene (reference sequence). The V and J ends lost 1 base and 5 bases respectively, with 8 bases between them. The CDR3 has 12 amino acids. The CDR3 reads CSARGVLETQYF. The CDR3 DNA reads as TGCAGTGCTAGAGGGGTTCTCGAGACCCAGTACTTC.

As DNA, the CDR3 is TGTGCCAGCTCACTGCCAAATACAGAGACCCAGTACTTC. Translation: CASSLPNTETQYF. The chain combines TRBV7-8 with TRBJ2-5, with D hard to call. V dropped 8 bases and J dropped 4 bases, with 14 bases sitting between them. Germline lookup yields CDR1 SGHVS and CDR2 FQNEAQ. This CDR3 region has 13 residues.

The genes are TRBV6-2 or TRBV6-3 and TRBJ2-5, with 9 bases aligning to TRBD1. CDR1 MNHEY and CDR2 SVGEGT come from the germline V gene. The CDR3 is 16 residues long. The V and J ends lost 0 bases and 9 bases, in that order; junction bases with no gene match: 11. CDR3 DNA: TGTGCCAGCAGTTACTCACCTGACAGGGGGGGACAGCCCCAGTACTTC. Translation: CASSYSPDRGGQPQYF.

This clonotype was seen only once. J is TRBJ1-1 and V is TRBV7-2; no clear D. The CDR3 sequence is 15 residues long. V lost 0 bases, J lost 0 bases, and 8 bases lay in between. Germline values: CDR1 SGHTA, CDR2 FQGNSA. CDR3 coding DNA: TGTGCCAGCAGCTTAGCGGAGACGATGAACACTGAAGCTTTCTTT. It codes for CASSLAETMNTEAFF. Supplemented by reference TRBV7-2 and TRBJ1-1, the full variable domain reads GAGVSQSPSNKVTEKGKDVELRCDPISGHTALYWYRQSLGQGLEFLIYFQGNSAPDKSGLPSDRFSAERTGGSVSTLTIQRTQQEDSAVYLCASSLAETMNTEAFFGQGTRLTVV.

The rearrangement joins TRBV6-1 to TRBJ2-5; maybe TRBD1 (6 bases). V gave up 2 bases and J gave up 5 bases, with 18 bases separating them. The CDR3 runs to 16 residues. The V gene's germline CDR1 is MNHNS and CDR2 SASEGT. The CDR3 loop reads CASSESAGVLEETQYF. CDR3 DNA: TGTGCCAGCAGTGAATCGGCAGGGGTACTTGAGGAGACCCAGTACTTC.

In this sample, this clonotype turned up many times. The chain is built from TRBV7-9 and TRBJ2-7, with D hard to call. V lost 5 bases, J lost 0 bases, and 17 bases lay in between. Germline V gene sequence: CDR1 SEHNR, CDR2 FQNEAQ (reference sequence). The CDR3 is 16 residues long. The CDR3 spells CASSTTAVWGSYEQYF. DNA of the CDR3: TGTGCCAGCAGCACAACGGCCGTGTGGGGCTCCTACGAGCAGTACTTC.

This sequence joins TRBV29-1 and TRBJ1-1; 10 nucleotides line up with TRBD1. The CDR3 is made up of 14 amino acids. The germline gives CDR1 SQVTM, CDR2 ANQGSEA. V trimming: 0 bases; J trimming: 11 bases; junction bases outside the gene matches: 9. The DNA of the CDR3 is TGCAGCGTTGAAGATCGGGGACAGGGGTTGGAGGCTTTCTTT. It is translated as CSVEDRGQGLEAFF.

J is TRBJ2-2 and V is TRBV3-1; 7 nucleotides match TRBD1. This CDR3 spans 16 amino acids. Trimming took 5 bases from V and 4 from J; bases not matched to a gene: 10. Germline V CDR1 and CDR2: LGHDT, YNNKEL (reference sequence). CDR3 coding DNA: TGTGCCAGCAGCGATATGACAGGGTCCGTCACCGGGGAGCTGTTTTTT. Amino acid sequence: CASSDMTGSVTGELFF.

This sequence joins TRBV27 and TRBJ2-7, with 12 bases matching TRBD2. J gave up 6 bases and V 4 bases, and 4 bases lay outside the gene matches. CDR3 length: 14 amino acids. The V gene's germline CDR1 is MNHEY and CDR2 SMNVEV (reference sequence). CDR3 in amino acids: CASSSLAGGAEQYF. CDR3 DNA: TGTGCCAGCAGTTCACTAGCGGGAGGCGCCGAGCAGTACTTC.

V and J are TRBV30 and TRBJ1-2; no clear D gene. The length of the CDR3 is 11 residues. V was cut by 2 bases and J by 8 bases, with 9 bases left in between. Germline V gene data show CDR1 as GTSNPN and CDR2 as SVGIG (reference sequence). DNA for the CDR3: TGTGCCTGGAGTATGGAGTTGGGCTACACCTTC. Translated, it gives CAWSMELGYTF.

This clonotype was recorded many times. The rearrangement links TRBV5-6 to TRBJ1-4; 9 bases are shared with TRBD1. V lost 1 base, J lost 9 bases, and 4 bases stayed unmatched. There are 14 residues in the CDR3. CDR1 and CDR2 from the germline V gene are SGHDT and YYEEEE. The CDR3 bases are TGTGCCAGCAGCTTGTACGGACAGGGGCAAAAACTGTTTTTT. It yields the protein CASSLYGQGQKLFF.

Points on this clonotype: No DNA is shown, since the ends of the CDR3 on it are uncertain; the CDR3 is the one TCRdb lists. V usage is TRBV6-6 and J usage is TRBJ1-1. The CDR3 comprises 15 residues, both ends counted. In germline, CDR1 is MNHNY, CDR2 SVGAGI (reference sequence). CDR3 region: CASSSSRRKNTEAFF.

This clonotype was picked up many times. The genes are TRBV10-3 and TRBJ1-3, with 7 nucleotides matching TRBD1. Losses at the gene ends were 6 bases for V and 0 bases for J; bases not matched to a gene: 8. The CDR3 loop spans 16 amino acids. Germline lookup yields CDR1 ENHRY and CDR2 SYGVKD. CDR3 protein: CAISSDRLISGNTIYF. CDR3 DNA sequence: TGTGCCATCAGCTCGGACAGGCTGATCTCTGGAAACACCATATATTTT.

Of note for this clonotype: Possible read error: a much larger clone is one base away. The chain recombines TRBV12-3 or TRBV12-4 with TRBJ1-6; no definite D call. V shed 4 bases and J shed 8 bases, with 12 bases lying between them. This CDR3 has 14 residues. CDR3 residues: CASSSGLMDSPLHF. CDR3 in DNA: TGTGCCAGCAGTTCAGGTCTGATGGATTCACCCCTCCACTTT.

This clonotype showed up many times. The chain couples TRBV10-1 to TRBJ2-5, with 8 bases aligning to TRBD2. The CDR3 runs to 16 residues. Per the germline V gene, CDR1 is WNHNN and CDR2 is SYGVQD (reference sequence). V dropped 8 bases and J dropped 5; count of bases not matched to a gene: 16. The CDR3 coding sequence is TGCGCCAGCTCTCCCGGGACTAGTGACGTTTGGGAGACCCAGTACTTC. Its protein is CASSPGTSDVWETQYF.

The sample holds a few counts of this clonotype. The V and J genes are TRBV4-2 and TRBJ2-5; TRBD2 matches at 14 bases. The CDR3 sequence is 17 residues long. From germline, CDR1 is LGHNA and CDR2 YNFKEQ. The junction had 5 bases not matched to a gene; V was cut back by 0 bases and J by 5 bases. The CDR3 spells CASSQDGGLAGVETQYF. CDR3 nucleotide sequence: TGTGCCAGCAGCCAAGATGGGGGACTAGCGGGAGTGGAGACCCAGTACTTC.

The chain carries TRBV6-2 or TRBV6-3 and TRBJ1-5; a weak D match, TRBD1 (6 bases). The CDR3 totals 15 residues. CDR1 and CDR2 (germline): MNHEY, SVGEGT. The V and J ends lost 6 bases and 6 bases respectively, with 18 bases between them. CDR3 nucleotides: TGTGCCAGCAGCGGTACAGGGTTGGGCAGTCAGCCCCAGCATTTT. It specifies CASSGTGLGSQPQHF.

CDR3 loop: CASEQGFGSEAFF. The CDR3 nucleotides read TGTGCCAGTGAACAGGGTTTCGGGTCTGAAGCTTTCTTT. The gene calls are TRBV19 and TRBJ1-1; D possibly corresponds to TRBD1 (6 bases). Germline CDR1 is LNHDA and CDR2 is SQIVND (reference sequence). The CDR3 totals 13 residues. Trimming cost V 8 bases and J 6 bases, with 16 bases left between them.

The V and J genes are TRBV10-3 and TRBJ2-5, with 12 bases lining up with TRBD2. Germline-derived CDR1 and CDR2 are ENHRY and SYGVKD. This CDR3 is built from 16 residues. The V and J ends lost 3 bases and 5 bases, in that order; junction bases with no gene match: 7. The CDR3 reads CAISDLAGGARETQYF. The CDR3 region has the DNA TGTGCCATCAGTGATCTAGCGGGAGGGGCCCGGGAGACCCAGTACTTC.

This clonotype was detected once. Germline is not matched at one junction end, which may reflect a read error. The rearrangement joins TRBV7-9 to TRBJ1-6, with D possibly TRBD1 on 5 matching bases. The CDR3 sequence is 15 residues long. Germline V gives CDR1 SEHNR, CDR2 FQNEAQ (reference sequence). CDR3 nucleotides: TGTGCCAGCAACCCGACAGTTCTAGGTTCTTCACCCCTCCACTTC. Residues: CASNPTVLGSSPLHF.

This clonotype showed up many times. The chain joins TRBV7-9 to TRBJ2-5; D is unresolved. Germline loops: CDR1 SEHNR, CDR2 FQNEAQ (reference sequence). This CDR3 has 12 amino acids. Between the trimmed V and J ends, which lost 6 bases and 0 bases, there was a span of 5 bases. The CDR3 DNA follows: TGTGCCAGCAGTTATAACCAAGAGACCCAGTACTTC. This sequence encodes CASSYNQETQYF.

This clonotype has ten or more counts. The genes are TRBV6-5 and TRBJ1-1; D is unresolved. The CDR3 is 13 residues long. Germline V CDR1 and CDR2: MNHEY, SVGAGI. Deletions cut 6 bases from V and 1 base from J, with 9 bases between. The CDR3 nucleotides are TGTGCCAGCAGGGTACAGAGGAACACTGAAGCTTTCTTT. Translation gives CASRVQRNTEAFF.

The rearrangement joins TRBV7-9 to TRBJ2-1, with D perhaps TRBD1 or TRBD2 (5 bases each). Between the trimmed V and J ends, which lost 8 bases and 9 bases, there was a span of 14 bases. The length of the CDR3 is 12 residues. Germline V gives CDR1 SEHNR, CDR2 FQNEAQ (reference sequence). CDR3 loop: CASRRGESEQFF. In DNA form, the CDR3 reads TGTGCCAGCCGGAGAGGGGAATCTGAGCAGTTCTTC.